A selection of T cell receptor beta chains follows, all from one sample in a study of CD4 T cells in relation to SARS-CoV-2 and coronaviruses. What these receptors recognize is not known. The repertoire was sequenced with immunoSEQ multiplex PCR; TCRdb's copy has only in-frame clones and lacks some. The sample shows approximately 36,000 clones, 65% to 80% of them seen only once. Source material: memory CD4+ T cells from PBMCs, cultured in vitro. The source is an adult with COVID-19. Each CDR3 is given with its conserved first and last residue. The D gene is left open where the match is weak. A row's size may be missing; if present it is once, few, many or a size class.

size: few
V: TRBV6-2/TRBV6-3
J: TRBJ2-3
D: TRBD2
DNA: TGTGCCAGCAGTTACTTAAGGACTAGCGGGAGCACAGATACGCAGTATTTT
CDR3: CASSYLRTSGSTDTQYF

size: once
V: TRBV25-1
J: TRBJ2-5
D: .
DNA: TGTGCCAGCACTCCCAGAGGAGGACAAGAGACCCAGTACTTC
CDR3: CASTPRGGQETQYF

size: .
V: TRBV7-8
J: TRBJ2-5
D: TRBD1
DNA: TGTGCCAGCAGCTTTTTCGGCAGGGGGCCACAAGAGACCCAGTACTTC
CDR3: CASSFFGRGPQETQYF

size: .
V: TRBV19
J: TRBJ2-2
D: .
DNA: TGTGCCAGTAGTAAAGGGGGGAACACCGGGGAGCTGTTTTTT
CDR3: CASSKGGNTGELFF

size: .
V: TRBV24-1
J: TRBJ2-1
D: TRBD2
DNA: TGTGCCACCAGTGAACAAGCTAGCGGGAGCTACAATGAGCAGTTCTTC
CDR3: CATSEQASGSYNEQFF

size: medium-sized
V: TRBV7-2
J: TRBJ1-1
D: .
DNA: TGTGCCAGCAGCTTAGTCCCACACTGGGGACAGAACACTGAAGCTTTCTTT
CDR3: CASSLVPHWGQNTEAFF

size: .
V: TRBV24-1
J: TRBJ2-3
D: TRBD2
DNA: TGTGCCACCAGTGGGGGACGACTAGCGGTAGATACGCAGTATTTT
CDR3: CATSGGRLAVDTQYF

size: .
V: TRBV28
J: TRBJ2-1
D: TRBD2
DNA: TGTGCCAGCAGCGGGACTAGCGGGAGGCCCGGGTACAATGAGCAGTTCTTC
CDR3: CASSGTSGRPGYNEQFF

size: .
V: TRBV6-2/TRBV6-3
J: TRBJ1-1
D: .
DNA: TGTGCCAGCAGTTACCCGACAGAATTGAACACTGAAGCTTTCTTT
CDR3: CASSYPTELNTEAFF

size: .
V: TRBV6-5
J: TRBJ1-1
D: .
DNA: TGTGCCAGCCGGGGGGTAGAGGCCACTGAAGCTTTCTTT
CDR3: CASRGVEATEAFF

size: once
V: TRBV14
J: TRBJ2-3
D: .
DNA: TGTGCCAGCAGCCAAGGCTTGAACGTCGATACGCAGTATTTT
CDR3: CASSQGLNVDTQYF

size: .
V: TRBV5-4
J: TRBJ1-2
D: .
DNA: TGTGCCAGCAGTACGTCAGCAACTTCTAACTATGGCTACACCTTC
CDR3: CASSTSATSNYGYTF

size: .
V: TRBV25-1
J: TRBJ1-2
D: .
DNA: TGTGCCAGCAGTGAATCCCCTGTGGGGGTTAATGGCTACACCTTC
CDR3: CASSESPVGVNGYTF

size: .
V: TRBV30
J: TRBJ2-1
D: .
DNA: TGTGCGGCAGGGGGGAGGGGATTCATCTCCTACAATGAGCAGTTCTTC
CDR3: CAAGGRGFISYNEQFF

size: .
V: TRBV9
J: TRBJ2-3
D: .
DNA: TGTGCCAGCAGCCAGACACAAGTAGATACGCAGTATTTT
CDR3: CASSQTQVDTQYF

size: .
V: TRBV2
J: TRBJ1-1
D: .
DNA: TGTGCCAGCAGTGAGGGTAGGACGGTTGCTGAAGCTTTCTTT
CDR3: CASSEGRTVAEAFF

size: .
V: TRBV13
J: TRBJ1-2
D: .
DNA: TGTGCCAGCAGCTTAGGCCTACTAATAGAGTATGGCTACACCTTC
CDR3: CASSLGLLIEYGYTF

size: .
V: TRBV9
J: TRBJ2-1
D: TRBD2
DNA: TGTGCCAGCAGCGTAAGACTAGCGGGGGGCAATGAGCAGTTCTTC
CDR3: CASSVRLAGGNEQFF

size: .
V: TRBV27
J: TRBJ2-7
D: TRBD1
DNA: TGTGCCAGCAGTTCCCCAGGGACAGGGGGCTACGAGCAGTACTTC
CDR3: CASSSPGTGGYEQYF

size: .
V: TRBV13
J: TRBJ2-2
D: .
DNA: TGTACCAGCAGCTTAGGCGTAAACACCGGGGAGCTGTTTTTT
CDR3: CTSSLGVNTGELFF

size: .
V: TRBV6-6
J: TRBJ1-5
D: TRBD1
DNA: TGTGCCAGCAGGCGAACAGGGGAGGGTCCCCAGCATTTT
CDR3: CASRRTGEGPQHF

size: .
V: TRBV6-5
J: TRBJ1-5
D: .
DNA: TGTGCCAGCAGAGTGCGTCAGGGCCAGCAGCCCCAGCATTTT
CDR3: CASRVRQGQQPQHF

size: .
V: TRBV6-5
J: TRBJ2-2
D: TRBD2
DNA: TGTGCCAGCAGCCCCGGGAGGGTCGCCGGGGAGCTGTTTTTT
CDR3: CASSPGRVAGELFF

size: .
V: TRBV2
J: TRBJ2-3
D: .
DNA: TGTGCCAGCAGTCAAGTCGGACGGACAGATACGCAGTATTTT
CDR3: CASSQVGRTDTQYF

size: .
V: TRBV28
J: TRBJ1-4
D: TRBD1
DNA: TGTGCCAGCACCAACGTACAGGGGGCTTATACCTTTAATGAAAAACTGTTTTTT
CDR3: CASTNVQGAYTFNEKLFF

size: .
V: TRBV11-2
J: TRBJ1-1
D: .
DNA: TGTGCCAGCAGCTTATATTTTATCGAACTGAACACTGAAGCTTTCTTT
CDR3: CASSLYFIELNTEAFF

size: .
V: TRBV19
J: TRBJ1-3
D: .
DNA: TGTGCCAGTAGTATTGCTTGGGGAGGAGACACCATATATTTT
CDR3: CASSIAWGGDTIYF

size: .
V: TRBV7-9
J: TRBJ1-1
D: TRBD1
DNA: TGTGCCAGCAGCACCACGGGACAGGGGTCCACTGAAGCTTTCTTT
CDR3: CASSTTGQGSTEAFF